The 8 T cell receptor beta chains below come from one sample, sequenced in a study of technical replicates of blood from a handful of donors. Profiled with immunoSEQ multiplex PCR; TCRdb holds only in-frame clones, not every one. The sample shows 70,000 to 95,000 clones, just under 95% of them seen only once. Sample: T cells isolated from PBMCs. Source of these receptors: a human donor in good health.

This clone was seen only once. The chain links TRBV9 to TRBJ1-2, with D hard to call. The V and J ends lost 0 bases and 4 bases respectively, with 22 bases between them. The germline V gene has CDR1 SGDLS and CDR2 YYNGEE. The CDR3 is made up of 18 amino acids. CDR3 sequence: CASSVGRGKILPSYGYTF. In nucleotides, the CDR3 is TGTGCCAGCAGCGTAGGGCGGGGTAAAATACTACCCTCCTATGGCTACACCTTC.

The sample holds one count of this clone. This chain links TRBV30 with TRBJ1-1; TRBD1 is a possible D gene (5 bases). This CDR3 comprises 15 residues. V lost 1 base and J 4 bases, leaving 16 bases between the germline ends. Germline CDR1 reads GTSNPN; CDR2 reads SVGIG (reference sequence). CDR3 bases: TGTGCCTGGAGTGGCTGGGGAGGGGCCCTCACTGAAGCTTTCTTT. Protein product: CAWSGWGGALTEAFF.

The CDR3 nucleotides read TGTGCCACCCGAGGACTAGCGGGGACCGACAATGAGCAGTTCTTC. Translating it yields CATRGLAGTDNEQFF. The chain recombines TRBV2 with TRBJ2-1, with 12 bases lining up with TRBD2. Trimming removed 10 bases from V and 5 bases from J; junction bases left unmatched: 9. The CDR3 extends over 15 amino acids. Germline V lookup: CDR1 SNHLY, CDR2 FYNNEI.

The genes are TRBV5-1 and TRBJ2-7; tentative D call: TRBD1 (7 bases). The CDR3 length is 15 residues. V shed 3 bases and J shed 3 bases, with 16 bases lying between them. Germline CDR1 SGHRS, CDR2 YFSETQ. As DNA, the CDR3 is TGCGCCAGCAGCTCCCAACGGCAGGGGGGCTACGAGCAGTACTTC. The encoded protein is CASSSQRQGGYEQYF.

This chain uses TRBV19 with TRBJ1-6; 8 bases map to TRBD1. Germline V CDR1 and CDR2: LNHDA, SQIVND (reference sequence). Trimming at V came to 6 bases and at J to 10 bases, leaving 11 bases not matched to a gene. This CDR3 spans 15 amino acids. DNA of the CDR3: TGTGCCAGTAGCCAGCAGGACAGGGAATACTCACCCCTCCACTTT. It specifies CASSQQDREYSPLHF.

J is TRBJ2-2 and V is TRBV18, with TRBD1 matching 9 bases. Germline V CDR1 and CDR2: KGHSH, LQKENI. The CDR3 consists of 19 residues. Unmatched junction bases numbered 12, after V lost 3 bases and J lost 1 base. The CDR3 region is CASSPQAQGAVRNTGELFF. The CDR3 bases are TGTGCCAGCTCACCCCAAGCACAGGGGGCCGTTCGGAACACCGGGGAGCTGTTTTTT. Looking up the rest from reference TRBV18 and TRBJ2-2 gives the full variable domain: NAGVMQNPRHLVRRRGQEARLRCSPMKGHSHVYWYRQLPEEGLKFMVYLQKENIIDESGMPKERFSAEFPKEGPSILRIQQVVRGDSAAYFCASSPQAQGAVRNTGELFFGEGSRLTVL.

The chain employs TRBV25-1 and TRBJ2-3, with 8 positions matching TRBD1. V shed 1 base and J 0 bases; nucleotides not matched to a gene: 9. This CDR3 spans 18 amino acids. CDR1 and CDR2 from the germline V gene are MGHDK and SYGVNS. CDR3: CASSEFHPQGASTDTQYF. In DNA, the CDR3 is TGTGCCAGCAGTGAATTCCACCCCCAGGGGGCTAGCACAGATACGCAGTATTTT.

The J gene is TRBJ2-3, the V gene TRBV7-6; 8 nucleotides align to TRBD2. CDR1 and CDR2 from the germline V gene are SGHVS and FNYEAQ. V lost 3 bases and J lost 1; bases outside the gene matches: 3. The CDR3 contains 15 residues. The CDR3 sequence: CASSLSSGGTDTQYF. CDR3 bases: TGTGCCAGCAGCTTGAGTAGCGGGGGCACAGATACGCAGTATTTT.